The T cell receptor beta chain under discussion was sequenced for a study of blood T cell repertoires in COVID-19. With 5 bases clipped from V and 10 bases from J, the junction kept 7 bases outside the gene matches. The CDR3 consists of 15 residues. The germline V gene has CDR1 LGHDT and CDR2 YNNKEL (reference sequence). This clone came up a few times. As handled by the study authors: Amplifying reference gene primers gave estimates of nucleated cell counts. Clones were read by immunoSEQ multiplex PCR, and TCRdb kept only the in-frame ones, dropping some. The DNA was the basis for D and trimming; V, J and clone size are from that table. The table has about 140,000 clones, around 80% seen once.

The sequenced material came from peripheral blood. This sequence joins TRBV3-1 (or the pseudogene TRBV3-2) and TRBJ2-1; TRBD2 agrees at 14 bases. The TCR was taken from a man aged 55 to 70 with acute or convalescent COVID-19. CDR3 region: CASSLGLAGDLEQFF. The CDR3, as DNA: TGTGCCAGCAGCTTGGGACTAGCGGGAGATTTGGAGCAGTTCTTC.